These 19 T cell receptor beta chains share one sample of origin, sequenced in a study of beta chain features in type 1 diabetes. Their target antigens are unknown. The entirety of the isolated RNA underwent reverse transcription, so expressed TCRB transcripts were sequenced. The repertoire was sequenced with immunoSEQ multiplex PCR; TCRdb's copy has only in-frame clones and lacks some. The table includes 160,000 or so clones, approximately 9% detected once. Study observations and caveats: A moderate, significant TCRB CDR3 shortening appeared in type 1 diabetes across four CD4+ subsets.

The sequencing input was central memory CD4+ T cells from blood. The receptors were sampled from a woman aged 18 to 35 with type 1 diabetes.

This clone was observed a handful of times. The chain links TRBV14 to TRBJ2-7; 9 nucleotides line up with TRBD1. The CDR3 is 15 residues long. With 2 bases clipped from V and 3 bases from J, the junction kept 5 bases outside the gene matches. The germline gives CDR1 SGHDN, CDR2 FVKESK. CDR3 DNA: TGTGCCAGCAGCCAAAGGGACAGGGAAGACTACGAGCAGTACTTC. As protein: CASSQRDREDYEQYF.

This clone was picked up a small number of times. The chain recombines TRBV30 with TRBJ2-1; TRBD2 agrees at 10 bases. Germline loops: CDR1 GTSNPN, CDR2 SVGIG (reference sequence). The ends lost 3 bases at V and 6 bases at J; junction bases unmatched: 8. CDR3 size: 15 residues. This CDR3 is CAWSIGTSEANEQFF. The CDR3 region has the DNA TGTGCCTGGAGCATCGGGACTAGCGAGGCCAATGAGCAGTTCTTC. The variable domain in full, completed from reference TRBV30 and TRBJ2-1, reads SQTIHQWPATLVQPVGSPLSLECTVEGTSNPNLYWYRQAAGRGLQLLFYSVGIGQISSEVPQNLSASRPQDRQFILSSKKLLLSDSGFYLCAWSIGTSEANEQFFGPGTRLTVL.

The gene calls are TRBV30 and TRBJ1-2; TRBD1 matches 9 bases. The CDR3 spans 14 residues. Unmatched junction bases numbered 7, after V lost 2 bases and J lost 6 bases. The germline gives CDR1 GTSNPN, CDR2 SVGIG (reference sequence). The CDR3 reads CAWSPDRGRDGYTF. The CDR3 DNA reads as TGTGCCTGGAGTCCCGACAGGGGGAGGGATGGCTACACCTTC. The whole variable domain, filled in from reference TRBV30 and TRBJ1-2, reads SQTIHQWPATLVQPVGSPLSLECTVEGTSNPNLYWYRQAAGRGLQLLFYSVGIGQISSEVPQNLSASRPQDRQFILSSKKLLLSDSGFYLCAWSPDRGRDGYTFGSGTRLTVV.

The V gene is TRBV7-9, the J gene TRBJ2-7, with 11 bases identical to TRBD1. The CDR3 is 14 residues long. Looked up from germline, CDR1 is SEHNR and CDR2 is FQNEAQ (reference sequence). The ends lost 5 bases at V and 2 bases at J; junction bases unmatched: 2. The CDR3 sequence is CASSPGQGAYEQYF. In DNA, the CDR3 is TGTGCCAGCAGCCCGGGACAGGGGGCCTACGAGCAGTACTTC. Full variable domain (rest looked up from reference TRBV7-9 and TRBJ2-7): DTGVSQNPRHKITKRGQNVTFRCDPISEHNRLYWYRQTLGQGPEFLTYFQNEAQLEKSRLLSDRFSAERPKGSFSTLEIQRTEQGDSAMYLCASSPGQGAYEQYFGPGTRLTVT.

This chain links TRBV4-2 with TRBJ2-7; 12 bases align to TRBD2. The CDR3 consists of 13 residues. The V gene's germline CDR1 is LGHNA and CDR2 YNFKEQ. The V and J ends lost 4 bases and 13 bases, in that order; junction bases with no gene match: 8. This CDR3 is CASSRGLAGSIYF. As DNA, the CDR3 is TGTGCCAGCAGCCGAGGACTAGCGGGGTCCATCTACTTC.

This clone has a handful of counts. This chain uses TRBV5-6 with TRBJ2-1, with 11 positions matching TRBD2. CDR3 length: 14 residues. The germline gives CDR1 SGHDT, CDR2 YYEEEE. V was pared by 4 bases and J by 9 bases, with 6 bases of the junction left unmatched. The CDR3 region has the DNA TGTGCCAGCAGCCCGGGACTAGCGGCAAGTGAGCAGTTCTTC. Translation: CASSPGLAASEQFF.

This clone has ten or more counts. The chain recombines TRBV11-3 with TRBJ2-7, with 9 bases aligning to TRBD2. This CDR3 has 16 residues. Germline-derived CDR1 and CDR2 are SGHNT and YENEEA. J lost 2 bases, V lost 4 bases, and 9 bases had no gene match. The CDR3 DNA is TGTGCCAGCAGCTCCTTCATGACTAGCGGAACCTACGAGCAGTACTTC. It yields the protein CASSSFMTSGTYEQYF.

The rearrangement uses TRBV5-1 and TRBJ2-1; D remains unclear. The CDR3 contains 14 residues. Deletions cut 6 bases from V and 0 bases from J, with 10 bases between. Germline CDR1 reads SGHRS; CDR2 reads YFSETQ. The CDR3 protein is CASKTGSSYNEQFF. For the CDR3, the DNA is TGCGCCAGCAAGACTGGTAGCTCCTACAATGAGCAGTTCTTC.

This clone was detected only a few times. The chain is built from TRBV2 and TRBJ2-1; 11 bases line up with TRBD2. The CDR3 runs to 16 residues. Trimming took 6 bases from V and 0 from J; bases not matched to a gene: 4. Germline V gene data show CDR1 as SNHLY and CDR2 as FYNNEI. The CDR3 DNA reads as TGTGCCAGCAGGGGACTAGCGGCGAGCTCCTACAATGAGCAGTTCTTC. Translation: CASRGLAASSYNEQFF.

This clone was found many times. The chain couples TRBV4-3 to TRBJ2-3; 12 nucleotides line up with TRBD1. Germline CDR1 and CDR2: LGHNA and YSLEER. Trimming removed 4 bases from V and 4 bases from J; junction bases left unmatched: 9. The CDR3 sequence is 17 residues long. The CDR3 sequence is CASSPYSGTGGADTQYF. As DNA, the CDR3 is TGCGCCAGCAGCCCTTACTCCGGGACAGGGGGCGCAGATACGCAGTATTTT.

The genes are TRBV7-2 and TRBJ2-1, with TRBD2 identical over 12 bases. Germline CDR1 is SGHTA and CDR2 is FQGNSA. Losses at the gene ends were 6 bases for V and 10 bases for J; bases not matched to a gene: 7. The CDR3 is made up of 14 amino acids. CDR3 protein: CASSPGLAGSEQFF. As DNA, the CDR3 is TGTGCCAGCAGTCCCGGACTAGCGGGGAGCGAGCAGTTCTTC.

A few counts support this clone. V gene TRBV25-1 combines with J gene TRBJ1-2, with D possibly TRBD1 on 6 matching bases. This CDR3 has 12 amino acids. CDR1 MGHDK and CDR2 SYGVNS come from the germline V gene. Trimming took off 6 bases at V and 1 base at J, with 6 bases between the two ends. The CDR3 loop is CASRQGNYGYTF. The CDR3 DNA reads TGTGCCAGCAGACAGGGTAACTATGGCTACACCTTC.

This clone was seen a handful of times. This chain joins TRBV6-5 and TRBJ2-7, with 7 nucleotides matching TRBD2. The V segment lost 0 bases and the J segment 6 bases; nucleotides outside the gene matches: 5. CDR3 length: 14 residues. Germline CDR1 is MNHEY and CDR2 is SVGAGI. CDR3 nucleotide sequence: TGTGCCAGCAGTTACTCAGCGGGGATCGGCGAGCAGTACTTC. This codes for CASSYSAGIGEQYF.

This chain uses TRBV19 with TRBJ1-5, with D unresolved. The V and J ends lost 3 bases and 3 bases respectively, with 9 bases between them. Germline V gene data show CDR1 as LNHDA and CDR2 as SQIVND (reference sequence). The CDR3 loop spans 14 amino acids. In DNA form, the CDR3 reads TGTGCCAGTAGTATTTTACAGCTCAATCAGCCCCAGCATTTT. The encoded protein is CASSILQLNQPQHF. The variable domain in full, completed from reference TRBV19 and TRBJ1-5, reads DGGITQSPKYLFRKEGQNVTLSCEQNLNHDAMYWYRQDPGQGLRLIYYSQIVNDFQKGDIAEGYSVSREKKESFPLTVTSAQKNPTAFYLCASSILQLNQPQHFGDGTRLSIL.

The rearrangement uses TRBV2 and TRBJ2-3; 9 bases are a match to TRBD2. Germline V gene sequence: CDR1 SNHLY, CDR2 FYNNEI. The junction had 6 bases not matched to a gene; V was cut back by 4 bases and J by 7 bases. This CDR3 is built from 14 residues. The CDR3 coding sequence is TGTGCCAGCAGTGTTTGGACTAGCGACAATACGCAGTATTTT. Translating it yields CASSVWTSDNTQYF.

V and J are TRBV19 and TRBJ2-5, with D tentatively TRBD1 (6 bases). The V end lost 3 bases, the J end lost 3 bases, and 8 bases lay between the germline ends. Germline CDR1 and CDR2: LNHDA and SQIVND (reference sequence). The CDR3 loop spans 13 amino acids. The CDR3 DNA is TGTGCCAGTAGTATCAACAGGGAAGAGACCCAGTACTTC. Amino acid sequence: CASSINREETQYF.

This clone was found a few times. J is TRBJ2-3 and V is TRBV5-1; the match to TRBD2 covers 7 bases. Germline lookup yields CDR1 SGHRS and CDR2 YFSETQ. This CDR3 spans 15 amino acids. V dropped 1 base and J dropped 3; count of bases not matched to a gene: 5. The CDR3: CASSLPSGMTDTQYF. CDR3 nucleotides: TGCGCCAGCAGCTTGCCCAGCGGGATGACAGATACGCAGTATTTT.

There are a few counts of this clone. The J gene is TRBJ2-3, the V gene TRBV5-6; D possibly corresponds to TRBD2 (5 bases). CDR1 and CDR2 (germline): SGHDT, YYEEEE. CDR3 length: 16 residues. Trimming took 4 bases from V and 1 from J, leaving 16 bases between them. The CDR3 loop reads CASSPLIGKGTDTQYF. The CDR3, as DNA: TGTGCCAGCAGCCCCCTTATCGGGAAGGGCACAGATACGCAGTATTTT.

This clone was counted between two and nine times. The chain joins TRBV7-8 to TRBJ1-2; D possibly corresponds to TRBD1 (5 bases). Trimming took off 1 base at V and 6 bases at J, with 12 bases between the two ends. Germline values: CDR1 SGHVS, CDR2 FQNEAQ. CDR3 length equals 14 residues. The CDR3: CASSLEAGTHGYTF. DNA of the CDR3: TGTGCCAGCAGCTTAGAGGCAGGGACTCATGGCTACACCTTC.